This TCR beta chain comes out of a study of blood T cell repertoires in COVID-19. In the study overall: PBMCs, B-cell-depleted T cells, or T cells provided the cDNA or gDNA that made up the material.

Unmatched junction bases numbered 11, after V lost 0 bases and J lost 2 bases. Germline V gene data show CDR1 as SGHRS and CDR2 as YFSETQ. This CDR3 has 18 residues. Authors' methods: Amplification with reference gene primers provided the estimates of nucleated cell counts. Method: immunoSEQ multiplex PCR; TCRdb's copy keeps in-frame clones and lacks some. V, J and clone size are taken as reported in that table, and D and trimming were inferred from the DNA itself. The sample carries 69,000 or so clones, roughly 80% recorded once. Specimen: peripheral blood. This TCR was recovered from an elderly woman with acute or convalescent COVID-19. The chain employs TRBV5-1 and TRBJ2-5; TRBD2 matches 9 bases. CDR3 amino acids: CASSLALRLAGPQETQYF. The DNA of the CDR3 is TGCGCCAGCAGCTTGGCCCTAAGGCTAGCGGGGCCGCAAGAGACCCAGTACTTC.